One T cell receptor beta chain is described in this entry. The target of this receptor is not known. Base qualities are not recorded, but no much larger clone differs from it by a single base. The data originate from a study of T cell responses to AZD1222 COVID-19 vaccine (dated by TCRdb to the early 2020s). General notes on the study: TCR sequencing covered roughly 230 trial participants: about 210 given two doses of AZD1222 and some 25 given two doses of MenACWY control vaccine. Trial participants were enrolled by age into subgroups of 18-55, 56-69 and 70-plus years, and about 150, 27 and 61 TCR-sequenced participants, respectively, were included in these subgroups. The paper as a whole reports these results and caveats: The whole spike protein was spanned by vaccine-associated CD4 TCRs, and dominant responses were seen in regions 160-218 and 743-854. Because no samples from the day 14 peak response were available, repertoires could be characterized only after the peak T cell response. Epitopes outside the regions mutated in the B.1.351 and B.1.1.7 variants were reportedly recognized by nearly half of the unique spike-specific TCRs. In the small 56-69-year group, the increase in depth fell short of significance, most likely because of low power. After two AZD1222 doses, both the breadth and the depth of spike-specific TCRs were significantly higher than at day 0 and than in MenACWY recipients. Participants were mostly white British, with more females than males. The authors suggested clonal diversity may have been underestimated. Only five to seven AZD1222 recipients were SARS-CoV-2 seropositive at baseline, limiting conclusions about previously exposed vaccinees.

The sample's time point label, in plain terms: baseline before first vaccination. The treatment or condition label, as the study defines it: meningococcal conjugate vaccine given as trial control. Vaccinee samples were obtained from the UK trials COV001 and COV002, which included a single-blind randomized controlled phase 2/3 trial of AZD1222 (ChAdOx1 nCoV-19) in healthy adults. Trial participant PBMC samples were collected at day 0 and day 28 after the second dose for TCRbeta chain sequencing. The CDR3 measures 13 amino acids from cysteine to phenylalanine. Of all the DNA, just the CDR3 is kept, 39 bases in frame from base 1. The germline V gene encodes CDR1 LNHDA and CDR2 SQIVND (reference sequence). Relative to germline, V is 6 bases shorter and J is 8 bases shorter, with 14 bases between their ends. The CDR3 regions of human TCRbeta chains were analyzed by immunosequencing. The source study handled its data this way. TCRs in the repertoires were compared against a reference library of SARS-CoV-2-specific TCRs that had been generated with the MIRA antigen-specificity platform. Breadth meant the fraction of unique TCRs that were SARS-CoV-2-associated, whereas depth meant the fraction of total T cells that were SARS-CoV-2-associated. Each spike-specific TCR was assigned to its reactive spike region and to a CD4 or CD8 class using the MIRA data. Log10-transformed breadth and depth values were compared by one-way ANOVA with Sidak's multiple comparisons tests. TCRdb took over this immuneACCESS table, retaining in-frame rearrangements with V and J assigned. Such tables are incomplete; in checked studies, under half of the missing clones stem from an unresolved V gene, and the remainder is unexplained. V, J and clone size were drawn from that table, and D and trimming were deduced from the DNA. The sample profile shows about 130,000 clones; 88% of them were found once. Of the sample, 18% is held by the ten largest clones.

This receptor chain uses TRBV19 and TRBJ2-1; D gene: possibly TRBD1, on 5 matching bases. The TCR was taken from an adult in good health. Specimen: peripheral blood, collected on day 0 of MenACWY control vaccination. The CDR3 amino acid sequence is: CASSPMGRDEQFF. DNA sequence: TGTGCCAGTAGCCCAATGGGGCGTGATGAGCAGTTCTTC.